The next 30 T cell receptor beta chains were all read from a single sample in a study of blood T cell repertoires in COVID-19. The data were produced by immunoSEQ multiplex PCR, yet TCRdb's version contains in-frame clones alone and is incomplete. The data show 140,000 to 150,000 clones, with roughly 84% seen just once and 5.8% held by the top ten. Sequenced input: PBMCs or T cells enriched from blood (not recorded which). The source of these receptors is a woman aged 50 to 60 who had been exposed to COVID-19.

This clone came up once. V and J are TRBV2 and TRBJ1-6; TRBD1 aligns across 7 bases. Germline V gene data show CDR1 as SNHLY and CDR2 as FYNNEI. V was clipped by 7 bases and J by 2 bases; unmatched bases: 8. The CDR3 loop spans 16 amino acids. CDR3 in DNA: TGTGCCAGCAAGCTGGGACAGTCCGCCTATAATTCACCCCTCCACTTT. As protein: CASKLGQSAYNSPLHF.

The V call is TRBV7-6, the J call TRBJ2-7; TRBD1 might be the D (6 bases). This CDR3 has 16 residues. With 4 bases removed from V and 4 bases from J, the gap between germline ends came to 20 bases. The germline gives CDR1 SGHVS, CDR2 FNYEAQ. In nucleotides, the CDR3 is TGTGCCAGCAGCTCTCTTGGGGGCAAGAGGGCTTACGAGCAGTACTTC. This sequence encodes CASSSLGGKRAYEQYF.

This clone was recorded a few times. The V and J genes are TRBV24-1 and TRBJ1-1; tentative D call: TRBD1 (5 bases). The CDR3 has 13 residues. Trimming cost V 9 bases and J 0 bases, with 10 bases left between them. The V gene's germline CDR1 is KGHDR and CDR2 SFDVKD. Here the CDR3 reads CATSTAMNTEAFF. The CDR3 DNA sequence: TGTGCCACCTCGACAGCCATGAACACTGAAGCTTTCTTT.

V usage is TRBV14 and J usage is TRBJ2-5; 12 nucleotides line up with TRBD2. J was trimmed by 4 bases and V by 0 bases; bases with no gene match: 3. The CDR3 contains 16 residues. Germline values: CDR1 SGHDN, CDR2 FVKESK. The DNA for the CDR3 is TGTGCCAGCAGCCAAGAAAGACTAGCGGGAGTAGAGACCCAGTACTTC. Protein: CASSQERLAGVETQYF.

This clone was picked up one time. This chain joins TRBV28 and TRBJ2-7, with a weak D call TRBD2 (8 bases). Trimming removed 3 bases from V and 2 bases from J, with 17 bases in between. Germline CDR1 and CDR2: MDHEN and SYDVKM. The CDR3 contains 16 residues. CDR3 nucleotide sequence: TGTGCCAGCAGTTTCTACAGGGGCGGGAGGCCCTACGAGCAGTACTTC. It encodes CASSFYRGGRPYEQYF.

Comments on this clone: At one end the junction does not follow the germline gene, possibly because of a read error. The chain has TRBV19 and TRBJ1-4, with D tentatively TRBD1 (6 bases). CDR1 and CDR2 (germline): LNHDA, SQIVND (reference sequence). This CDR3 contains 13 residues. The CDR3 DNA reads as TGTGCCAGTAGTATTAACCCCCAGGGGCCCTGGGTTTTT. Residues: CASSINPQGPWVF. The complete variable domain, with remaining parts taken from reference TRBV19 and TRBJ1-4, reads DGGITQSPKYLFRKEGQNVTLSCEQNLNHDAMYWYRQDPGQGLRLIYYSQIVNDFQKGDIAEGYSVSREKKESFPLTVTSAQKNPTAFYLCASSINPQGPWVFGSGTQLSVL.

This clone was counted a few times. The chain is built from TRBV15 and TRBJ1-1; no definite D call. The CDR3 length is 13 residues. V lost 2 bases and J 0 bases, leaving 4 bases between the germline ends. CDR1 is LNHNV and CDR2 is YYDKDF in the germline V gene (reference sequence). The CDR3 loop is CATSRQMNTEAFF. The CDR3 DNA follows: TGTGCCACCAGCAGACAAATGAACACTGAAGCTTTCTTT.

The CDR3 loop reads CASSPPDRRLEQYF. DNA for the CDR3: TGTGCCAGCAGCCCCCCCGACAGGCGGTTGGAGCAGTACTTC. The V call is TRBV7-2, the J call TRBJ2-7, with D possibly TRBD1 on 6 matching bases. CDR1 is SGHTA, CDR2 FQGNSA, per germline. Trimming took 5 bases from V and 7 from J, leaving 18 bases between them. The CDR3 length is 14 residues.

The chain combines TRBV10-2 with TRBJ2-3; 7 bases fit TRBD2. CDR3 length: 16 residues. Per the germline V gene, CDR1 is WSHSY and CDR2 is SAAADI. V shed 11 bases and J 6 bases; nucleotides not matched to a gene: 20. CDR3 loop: CAPGGGGSRSVDTQYF. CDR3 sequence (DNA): TGCGCCCCCGGAGGCGGGGGTTCTAGGTCGGTCGATACGCAGTATTTT.

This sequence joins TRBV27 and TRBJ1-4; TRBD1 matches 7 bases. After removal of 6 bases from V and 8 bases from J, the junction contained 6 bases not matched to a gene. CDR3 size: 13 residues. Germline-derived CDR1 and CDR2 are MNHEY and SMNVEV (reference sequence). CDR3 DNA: TGTGCCAGCAGGGCAACAGGGGCAGAAAAACTGTTTTTT. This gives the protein CASRATGAEKLFF.

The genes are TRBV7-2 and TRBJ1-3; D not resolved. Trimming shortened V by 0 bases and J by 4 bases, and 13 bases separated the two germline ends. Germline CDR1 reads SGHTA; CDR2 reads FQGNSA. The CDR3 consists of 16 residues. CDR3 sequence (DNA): TGTGCCAGCAGCTTAGCGGCCCCAGCGGGGGGAAACACCATATATTTT. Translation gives CASSLAAPAGGNTIYF.

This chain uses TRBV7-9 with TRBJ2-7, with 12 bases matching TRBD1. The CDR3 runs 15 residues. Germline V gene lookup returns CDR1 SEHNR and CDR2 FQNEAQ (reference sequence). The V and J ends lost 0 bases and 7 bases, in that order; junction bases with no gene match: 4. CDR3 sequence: CASSLAGTGGFEQYF. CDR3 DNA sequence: TGTGCCAGCAGCTTAGCCGGGACAGGGGGCTTTGAGCAGTACTTC.

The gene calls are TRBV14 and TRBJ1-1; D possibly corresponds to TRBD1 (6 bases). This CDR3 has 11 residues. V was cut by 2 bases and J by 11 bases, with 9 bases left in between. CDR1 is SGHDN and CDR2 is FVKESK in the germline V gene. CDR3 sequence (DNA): TGTGCCAGCAGCCAACGGGGGGGCGCTTTCTTT. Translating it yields CASSQRGGAFF.

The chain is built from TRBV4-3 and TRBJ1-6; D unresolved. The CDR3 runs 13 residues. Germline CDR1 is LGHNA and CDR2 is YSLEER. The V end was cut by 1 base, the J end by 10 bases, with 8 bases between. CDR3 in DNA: TGCGCCAGCAGCCAAGGTCCGGGATCACCCCTCCACTTT. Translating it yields CASSQGPGSPLHF.

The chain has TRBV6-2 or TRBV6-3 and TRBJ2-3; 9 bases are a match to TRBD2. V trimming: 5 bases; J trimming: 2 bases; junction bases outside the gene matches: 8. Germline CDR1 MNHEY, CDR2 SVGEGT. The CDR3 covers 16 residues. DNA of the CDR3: TGTGCCAGCAGTCACGATAGCGGGGGCCCCACAGATACGCAGTATTTT. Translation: CASSHDSGGPTDTQYF.

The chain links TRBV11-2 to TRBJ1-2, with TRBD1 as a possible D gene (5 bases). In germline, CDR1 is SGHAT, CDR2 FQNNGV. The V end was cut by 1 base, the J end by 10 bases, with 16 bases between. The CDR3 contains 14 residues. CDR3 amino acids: CASSLGTEKGHYTF. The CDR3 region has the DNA TGTGCCAGCAGCTTAGGCACAGAGAAGGGGCACTACACCTTC.

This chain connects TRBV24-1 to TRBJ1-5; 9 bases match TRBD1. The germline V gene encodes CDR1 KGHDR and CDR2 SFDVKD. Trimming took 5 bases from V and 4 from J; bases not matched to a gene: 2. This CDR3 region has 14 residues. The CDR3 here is CATSAGTGNQPQHF. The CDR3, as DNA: TGTGCCACCAGTGCCGGGACAGGGAATCAGCCCCAGCATTTT.

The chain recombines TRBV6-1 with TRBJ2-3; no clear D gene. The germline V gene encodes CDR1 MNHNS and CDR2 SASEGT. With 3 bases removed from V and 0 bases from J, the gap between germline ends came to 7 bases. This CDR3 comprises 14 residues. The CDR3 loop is CASSDLSSTDTQYF. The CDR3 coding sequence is TGTGCCAGCAGTGACCTATCGAGCACAGATACGCAGTATTTT.

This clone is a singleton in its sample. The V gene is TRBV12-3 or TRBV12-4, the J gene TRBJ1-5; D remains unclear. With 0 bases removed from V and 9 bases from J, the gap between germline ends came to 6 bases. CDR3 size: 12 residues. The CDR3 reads CASSLATGPQHF. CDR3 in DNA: TGTGCCAGCAGTTTAGCGACGGGGCCCCAGCATTTT.

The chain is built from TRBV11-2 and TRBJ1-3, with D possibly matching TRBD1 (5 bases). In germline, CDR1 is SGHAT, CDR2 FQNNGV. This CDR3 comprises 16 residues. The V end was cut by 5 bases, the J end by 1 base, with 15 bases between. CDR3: CASSPWAGGSGNTIYF. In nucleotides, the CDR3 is TGTGCCAGCAGCCCGTGGGCTGGGGGGTCTGGAAACACCATATATTTT.

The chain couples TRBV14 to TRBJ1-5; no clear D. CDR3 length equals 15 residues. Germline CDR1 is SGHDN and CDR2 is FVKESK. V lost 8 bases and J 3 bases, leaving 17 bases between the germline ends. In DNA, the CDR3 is TGTGCCAGCCCCCCGATCAGGCATCCCAATCAGCCCCAGCATTTT. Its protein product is CASPPIRHPNQPQHF.

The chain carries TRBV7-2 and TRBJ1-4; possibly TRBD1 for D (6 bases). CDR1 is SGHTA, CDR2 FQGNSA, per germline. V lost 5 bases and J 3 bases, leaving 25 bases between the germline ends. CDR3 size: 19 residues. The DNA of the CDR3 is TGTGCCAGCAGCCCCGTTTTCCGCGCGGGGGGCAAGGCTAATGAAAAACTGTTTTTT. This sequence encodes CASSPVFRAGGKANEKLFF.

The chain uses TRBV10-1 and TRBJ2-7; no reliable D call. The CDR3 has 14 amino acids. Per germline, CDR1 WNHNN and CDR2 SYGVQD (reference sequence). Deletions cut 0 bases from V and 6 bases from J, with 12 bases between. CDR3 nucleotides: TGCGCCAGCAGTGAGTCGCCGGGTGCGGCCGAGCAGTACTTC. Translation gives CASSESPGAAEQYF.

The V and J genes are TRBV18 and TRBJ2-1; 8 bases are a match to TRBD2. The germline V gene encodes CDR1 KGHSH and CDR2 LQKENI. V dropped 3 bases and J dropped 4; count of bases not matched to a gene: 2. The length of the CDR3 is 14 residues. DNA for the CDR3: TGTGCCAGCTCACCTCCGGGGGGGTACAATGAGCAGTTCTTC. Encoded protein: CASSPPGGYNEQFF.

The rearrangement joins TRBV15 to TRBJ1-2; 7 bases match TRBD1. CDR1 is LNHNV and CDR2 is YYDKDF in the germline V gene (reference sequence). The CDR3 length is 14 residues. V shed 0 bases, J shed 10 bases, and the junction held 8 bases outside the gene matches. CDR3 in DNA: TGTGCCACCAGCAGAGATCGGGGGACAGTATACTACACCTTC. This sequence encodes CATSRDRGTVYYTF.

The CDR3 here is CASSHRGANTEAFF. The CDR3 nucleotides are TGTGCCAGCAGCCATAGAGGAGCTAACACTGAAGCTTTCTTT. This sequence joins TRBV3-1 (or the pseudogene TRBV3-2) and TRBJ1-1; D not resolved. The CDR3 length is 14 residues. With 3 bases removed from V and 2 bases from J, the gap between germline ends came to 10 bases. The germline CDR1 and CDR2 sequences are LGHDT and YNNKEL (reference sequence).

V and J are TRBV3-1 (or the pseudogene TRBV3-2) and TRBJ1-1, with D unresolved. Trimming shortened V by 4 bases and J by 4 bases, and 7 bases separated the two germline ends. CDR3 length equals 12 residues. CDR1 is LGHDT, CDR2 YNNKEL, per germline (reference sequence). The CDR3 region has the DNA TGTGCCAGCAGCCTGAGAGGCACTGAAGCTTTCTTT. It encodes CASSLRGTEAFF.

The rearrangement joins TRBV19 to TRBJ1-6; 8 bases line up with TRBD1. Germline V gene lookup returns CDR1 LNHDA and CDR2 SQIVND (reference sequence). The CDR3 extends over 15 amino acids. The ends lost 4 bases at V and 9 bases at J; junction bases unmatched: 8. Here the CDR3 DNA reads TGTGCCAGTAGTACCAGGACAGGGAGTGGTTCACCCCTCCACTTT. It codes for CASSTRTGSGSPLHF.

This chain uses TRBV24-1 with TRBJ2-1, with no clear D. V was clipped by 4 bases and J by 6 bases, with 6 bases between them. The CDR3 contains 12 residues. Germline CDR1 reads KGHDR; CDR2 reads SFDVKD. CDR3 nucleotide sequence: TGTGCCACCAGTGACCCCTTCAATGAGCAGTTCTTC. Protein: CATSDPFNEQFF.

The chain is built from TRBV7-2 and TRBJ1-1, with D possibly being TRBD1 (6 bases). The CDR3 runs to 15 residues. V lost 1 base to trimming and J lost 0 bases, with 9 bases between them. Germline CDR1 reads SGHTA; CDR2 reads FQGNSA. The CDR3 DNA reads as TGTGCCAGCAGCTTAGAGGGGGGGGTGAACACTGAAGCTTTCTTT. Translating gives CASSLEGGVNTEAFF.